The next 18 T cell receptor beta chains were all read from a single sample in a study of T cells expressing NK-cell markers. After re-calling the 5' RACE reads, TCRdb lists one entry per CDR3 protein, DNA absent. This sample's clone table lists about 460,000 distinct CDR3 sequences. Source material: blood T cells: a sorted CD56 or NKG2C T cell subset, CD4+ or CD8+ T cells, or bulk PBMC T cells (not recorded which). The receptors stem from a woman aged 50 to 60 in good health.

J is TRBJ1-2 and V is TRBV28; TCRdb selects TRBD1, and the lack of DNA leaves this call unchecked. The CDR3 loop spans 13 amino acids. Germline CDR1 reads MDHEN; CDR2 reads SYDVKM. CDR3 residues: CAVKLGQVYGYTF.

This chain joins TRBV15 and TRBJ2-2; TCRdb's D gene call, TRBD2, goes unchecked for lack of DNA. There are 17 residues in the CDR3. CDR1 LNHNV and CDR2 YYDKDF come from the germline V gene (reference sequence). CDR3 loop: CATSRDSLAGVAGELFF.

The chain has TRBV27 and TRBJ1-1; TCRdb's D gene call, TRBD1, goes unchecked for lack of DNA. There are 16 residues in the CDR3. Germline V gene data show CDR1 as MNHEY and CDR2 as SMNVEV (reference sequence). CDR3 sequence reads: CASKRGLADLNTEAFF.

This chain joins TRBV15 and TRBJ2-4. The CDR3 runs 14 residues. The V gene's germline CDR1 is LNHNV and CDR2 YYDKDF (reference sequence). CDR3: CATKAGSFKNIQYF.

The rearrangement uses TRBV5-1 and TRBJ1-2; TCRdb's D gene call, TRBD1, goes unchecked for lack of DNA. The CDR3 is 14 residues long. In germline, CDR1 is SGHRS, CDR2 YFSETQ. The CDR3 protein is CASSSDRAYYGYTF.

The chain links TRBV5-1 to TRBJ1-4. Germline CDR1 reads SGHRS; CDR2 reads YFSETQ. The CDR3 loop spans 11 amino acids. The chain's CDR3 is CASSLAPKLFF.

The genes are TRBV10-1 and TRBJ1-1; TCRdb calls TRBD1, which cannot be checked without DNA. This CDR3 has 14 residues. Germline V lookup: CDR1 WNHNN, CDR2 SYGVQD (reference sequence). The CDR3 sequence: CASSDTGLKTEAFF.

The chain uses TRBV25-1 and TRBJ1-6; TCRdb returns TRBD1, unconfirmable since there is no DNA. Germline CDR1 reads MGHDK; CDR2 reads SYGVNS. The CDR3 loop spans 15 amino acids. The CDR3 loop reads CASSKTGRNNSPLHF.

The chain combines TRBV7-2 with TRBJ1-2; checking the TCRdb D call of TRBD1 is not possible without DNA. CDR1 and CDR2 from the germline V gene are SGHTA and FQGNSA. The CDR3 sequence is 12 residues long. This CDR3 is CASSPTDYGYTF.

This sequence joins TRBV4-1 and TRBJ2-2; TCRdb returns TRBD2, unconfirmable since there is no DNA. The CDR3 has 17 amino acids. Germline V gene lookup returns CDR1 MGHRA and CDR2 YSYEKL. The CDR3 reads CASSQDFAGGPTGELFF.

The V call is TRBV19, the J call TRBJ2-1; no DNA is available, so the TRBD2 call from TCRdb remains unchecked. There are 14 residues in the CDR3. The germline gives CDR1 LNHDA, CDR2 SQIVND (reference sequence). The chain's CDR3 is CASSASGRVNEQFF. Drawing the rest from reference TRBV19 and TRBJ2-1, the complete variable domain is DGGITQSPKYLFRKEGQNVTLSCEQNLNHDAMYWYRQDPGQGLRLIYYSQIVNDFQKGDIAEGYSVSREKKESFPLTVTSAQKNPTAFYLCASSASGRVNEQFFGPGTRLTVL.

The chain joins TRBV6-5 to TRBJ1-5; lacking DNA, the TRBD1 call made by TCRdb goes unchecked. CDR3 length equals 15 residues. The germline V gene encodes CDR1 MNHEY and CDR2 SVGAGI. CDR3 amino acids: CASSYSRDSNQPQHF.

Here the CDR3 reads CASSLMVGQNTEAFF. This chain links TRBV12-3 or TRBV12-4 with TRBJ1-1. The length of the CDR3 is 15 residues.

The chain recombines TRBV4-1 with TRBJ2-3. Germline V gene lookup returns CDR1 MGHRA and CDR2 YSYEKL. The CDR3 is 13 residues long. The chain's CDR3 is CASSQDPERTQYF.

The chain links TRBV20-1 to TRBJ2-2; no DNA is available, so the TRBD1 call from TCRdb remains unchecked. The germline CDR1 and CDR2 sequences are DFQATT and SNEGSKA (reference sequence). The CDR3 totals 15 residues. The CDR3 here is CSARSGQRLTGELFF.

This chain's CDR3 is CASALAGVDEQFF. This sequence joins TRBV9 and TRBJ2-1; the TRBD2 assignment by TCRdb is unverifiable without DNA. Germline loops: CDR1 SGDLS, CDR2 YYNGEE. This CDR3 is built from 13 residues.

The genes are TRBV9 and TRBJ1-1. Germline V gene sequence: CDR1 SGDLS, CDR2 YYNGEE. The CDR3 loop spans 15 amino acids. The CDR3: CASSVEEGAVTEAFF.

The rearrangement uses TRBV29-1 and TRBJ2-7; TCRdb's D call of TRBD2 is untestable without DNA. CDR1 is SQVTM, CDR2 ANQGSEA, per germline. This CDR3 region has 13 residues. The chain's CDR3 is CSVNVAGVYEQYF.